This T cell receptor beta chain was sequenced in a study of glioma-infiltrating T cells after dendritic cell vaccination. Sequenced by immunoSEQ multiplex PCR; TCRdb stores in-frame clones only, minus some. The sample lists 85,000 to 100,000 clones; around 84% were seen once. This CDR3 is 15 amino acids long. J was trimmed by 4 bases and V by 3 bases; bases with no gene match: 9. Germline CDR1 reads SGDLS; CDR2 reads YYNGEE. Time point in this sample: after dendritic cell vaccination, including at tumor progression/relapse. The sample here was blood, taken after dendritic cell vaccination. The TCR originated in a human donor with glioblastoma. The chain couples TRBV9 to TRBJ1-1, with 7 bases that match TRBD1. The CDR3 loop is CASSASGGSGTEAFF. The CDR3 DNA is TGTGCCAGCAGCGCCTCAGGGGGTTCGGGCACTGAAGCTTTCTTT.